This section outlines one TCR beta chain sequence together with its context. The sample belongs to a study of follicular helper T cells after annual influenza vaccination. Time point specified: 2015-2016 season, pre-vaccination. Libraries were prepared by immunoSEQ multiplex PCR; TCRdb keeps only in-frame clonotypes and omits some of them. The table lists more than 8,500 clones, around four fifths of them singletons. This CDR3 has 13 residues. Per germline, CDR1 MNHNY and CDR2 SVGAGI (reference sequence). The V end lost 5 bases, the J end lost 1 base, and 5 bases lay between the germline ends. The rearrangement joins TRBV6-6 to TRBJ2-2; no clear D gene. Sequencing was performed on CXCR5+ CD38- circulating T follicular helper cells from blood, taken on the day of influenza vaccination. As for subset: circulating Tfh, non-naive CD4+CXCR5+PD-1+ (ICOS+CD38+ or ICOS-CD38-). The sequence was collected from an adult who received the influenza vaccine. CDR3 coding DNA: TGTGCCAGCAGTCGACAGAACACCGGGGAGCTGTTTTTT. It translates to CASSRQNTGELFF.